Below, 14 T cell receptor beta chains from the same sample are listed, as sequenced in a study of cytomegalovirus exposure and HLA in healthy donors. Generated by immunoSEQ multiplex PCR, the TCRdb table keeps only in-frame clones and is missing some. The sample lists 250,000 or so clones; about 86% were seen once. Sequencing used PBMCs. Receptors were obtained from a man aged 18 to 30 in good health and CMV-seronegative.

This chain joins TRBV5-1 and TRBJ2-3; 9 positions agree with TRBD2. The ends lost 0 bases at V and 4 bases at J; junction bases unmatched: 6. Germline V gene data show CDR1 as SGHRS and CDR2 as YFSETQ. There are 16 residues in the CDR3. The CDR3 DNA is TGCGCCAGCAGCTTGGAAATTGGCGGGGGGGCAGATACGCAGTATTTT. Amino acids: CASSLEIGGGADTQYF.

This sequence joins TRBV5-6 and TRBJ2-2, with D possibly matching TRBD2 (6 bases). Germline V gene sequence: CDR1 SGHDT, CDR2 YYEEEE. The CDR3 totals 15 residues. The V gene lost 1 base and the J gene lost 5 bases, with 12 bases spanning the gap. The CDR3 is CASSLRFAGTGELFF. CDR3 nucleotide sequence: TGTGCCAGCAGCTTGAGGTTTGCGGGGACCGGGGAGCTGTTTTTT.

This chain joins TRBV29-1 and TRBJ2-7; 11 bases map to TRBD1. V gave up 5 bases and J gave up 7 bases; unmatched junction bases: 7. CDR1 SQVTM and CDR2 ANQGSEA come from the germline V gene. The CDR3 has 13 residues. The CDR3, as DNA: TGCAGCGTTTGGACAGGGGGCGCGGGGGAGCAGTACTTC. This codes for CSVWTGGAGEQYF.

This chain connects TRBV25-1 to TRBJ1-2; TRBD1 agrees at 9 bases. Germline V gives CDR1 MGHDK, CDR2 SYGVNS. The V gene end was trimmed by 6 bases and the J gene end by 6 bases; junction bases not matched to a gene: 5. The CDR3 totals 13 residues. The DNA for the CDR3 is TGTGCCAGCAGGACAGGGGGAAGGGATGGCTACACCTTC. Translating it yields CASRTGGRDGYTF.

This CDR3 is CASSEAPTGEAFF. In DNA, the CDR3 is TGTGCCAGCAGTGAAGCCCCGACAGGTGAAGCTTTCTTT. The rearrangement uses TRBV6-1 and TRBJ1-1; tentatively, D is TRBD1 (6 bases). Germline V lookup: CDR1 MNHNS, CDR2 SASEGT. This CDR3 comprises 13 residues. V was cut by 0 bases and J by 7 bases, with 9 bases left in between.

V usage is TRBV5-4 and J usage is TRBJ1-1; D is perhaps TRBD1 (5 bases). This CDR3 comprises 15 residues. The germline CDR1 and CDR2 sequences are SGHNT and YYREEE (reference sequence). Trimming left V 4 bases short and J 1 base short, with 14 bases between. The CDR3 protein is CASSQVGVTNTEAFF. The CDR3 nucleotides are TGTGCCAGCAGCCAGGTAGGGGTGACGAACACTGAAGCTTTCTTT.

The genes are TRBV27 and TRBJ1-1; 8 bases fit TRBD1. Germline assignment: CDR1 MNHEY and CDR2 SMNVEV (reference sequence). V dropped 5 bases and J dropped 3; count of bases not matched to a gene: 14. The CDR3 runs 17 residues. The CDR3 here is CASSTALTTTGDTEAFF. The CDR3 DNA is TGTGCCAGCAGTACCGCCCTCACGACGACAGGGGACACTGAAGCTTTCTTT.

CDR3 bases: TGCGCCAGCAGAAGAAGCGGGACAGGGAGGACAGATACGCAGTATTTT. Amino acid sequence: CASRRSGTGRTDTQYF. The rearrangement joins TRBV5-1 to TRBJ2-3, with 9 nucleotides matching TRBD1. The CDR3 consists of 16 residues. Germline V gene sequence: CDR1 SGHRS, CDR2 YFSETQ. With 5 bases clipped from V and 3 bases from J, the junction kept 10 bases outside the gene matches.

This chain connects TRBV4-3 to TRBJ2-4; perhaps TRBD1 as D (6 bases). Germline V CDR1 and CDR2: LGHNA, YSLEER. Deletions cut 5 bases from V and 12 bases from J, with 23 bases between. The CDR3 runs to 15 residues. CDR3 sequence: CASSFIGGNVRDQYF. The CDR3 bases are TGCGCCAGCAGCTTTATAGGGGGAAACGTTCGGGATCAGTACTTC.

This clone appeared once. The chain uses TRBV11-2 and TRBJ1-2; D unclear. Germline CDR1 SGHAT, CDR2 FQNNGV. The length of the CDR3 is 13 residues. The V end lost 4 bases, the J end lost 5 bases, and 11 bases lay between the germline ends. For the CDR3, the DNA is TGTGCCAGCAGCTACGGTACTACTTATGGCTACACCTTC. Protein sequence: CASSYGTTYGYTF.

J is TRBJ2-4 and V is TRBV5-1; D ambiguous. This CDR3 is built from 11 residues. CDR1 and CDR2 from the germline V gene are SGHRS and YFSETQ. With 2 bases removed from V and 5 bases from J, the gap between germline ends came to 2 bases. CDR3 nucleotides: TGCGCCAGCAGCTTCGAAAACATTCAGTACTTC. It yields the protein CASSFENIQYF.

The V call is TRBV7-2, the J call TRBJ1-1; 7 bases match TRBD1. V dropped 5 bases and J dropped 0; count of bases not matched to a gene: 6. This CDR3 is built from 15 residues. Per germline, CDR1 SGHTA and CDR2 FQGNSA. The CDR3 protein is CASSPRGTMNTEAFF. Here the CDR3 DNA reads TGTGCCAGCAGCCCCAGGGGGACGATGAACACTGAAGCTTTCTTT.

The J gene is TRBJ2-5, the V gene TRBV28; D remains unclear. This CDR3 has 12 amino acids. Looked up from germline, CDR1 is MDHEN and CDR2 is SYDVKM. V was clipped by 6 bases and J by 13 bases, with 18 bases between them. The CDR3 sequence is CASSRTVPPTYF. The CDR3 region has the DNA TGTGCCAGCAGCCGAACGGTCCCCCCCACGTACTTC.

The chain employs TRBV7-9 and TRBJ2-3, with D perhaps matching TRBD1 (6 bases). In germline, CDR1 is SEHNR, CDR2 FQNEAQ (reference sequence). The germline V and J ends were trimmed by 5 bases and 2 bases, with 17 bases remaining between them. This CDR3 region has 16 residues. CDR3 loop: CASSLPGWTATDTQYF. Here the CDR3 DNA reads TGTGCCAGCAGCCTCCCCGGGTGGACAGCCACAGATACGCAGTATTTT.